The subject of this entry is one T cell receptor (beta chain). Its antigen is as yet unknown. This record belongs to a study of Graves' ophthalmopathy and Graves' hyperthyroidism. Overall study results and limits: Distinction of ophthalmopathy from stable hyperthyroidism by a 13-signature model reached nearly 90% sensitivity and 81.08% specificity.

As the template, RNA transcripts were used to amplify TCR beta CDR3 regions. Following a first-round RT-PCR that used HTBI primers, a second-round multiplex PCR was carried out. A single record per CDR3 protein comes from TCRdb applying MiXCR to the multiplex PCR reads. The sample holds about 740,000 distinct CDR3 sequences, 35% to 50% seen once. The source material was peripheral blood. The sequence was collected from an adult man with Graves' ophthalmopathy.

CDR3: CASSVGQRGEQYF. The CDR3 nucleotides are TGTGCCAGCAGCGTCGGACAGCGGGGCGAGCAGTACTTC. The chain employs TRBV7-9 and TRBJ2-7; D possibly corresponds to TRBD2 (7 bases). The CDR3 spans 13 residues. Per the germline V gene, CDR1 is SEHNR and CDR2 is FQNEAQ (reference sequence). Trimming took 5 bases from V and 6 from J, leaving 14 bases between them. The full variable domain, rest sourced from reference TRBV7-9 and TRBJ2-7, is DTGVSQNPRHKITKRGQNVTFRCDPISEHNRLYWYRQTLGQGPEFLTYFQNEAQLEKSRLLSDRFSAERPKGSFSTLEIQRTEQGDSAMYLCASSVGQRGEQYFGPGTRLTVT.